Shown below are 9 T cell receptor beta chains from a single sample sequenced in a study of CD8 T cells in ankylosing spondylitis. TCRdb redid the calling of the 5' RACE reads with MiXCR, one entry per CDR3 protein. The top ten hold over 4.5% of the sample, which has about 96,000 distinct CDR3 sequences, about 9% seen once. Input material: blood, either unsorted or a sorted T cell fraction (not recorded which). These TCRs come from a male donor with ankylosing spondylitis or in good health (not recorded which).

There are many counts of this clonotype. The chain uses TRBV5-1 and TRBJ2-2, with 9 bases fitting TRBD2. The V segment lost 4 bases and the J segment 0 bases; nucleotides outside the gene matches: 4. In germline, CDR1 is SGHRS, CDR2 YFSETQ. The CDR3 covers 16 residues. The CDR3 region has the DNA TGCGCCAGCAGCACGCGACTAGCGGCGAACACCGGGGAGCTGTTTTTT. Translated: CASSTRLAANTGELFF. Combining the CDR3 with reference TRBV5-1 and TRBJ2-2 gives the whole variable domain KAGVTQTPRYLIKTRGQQVTLSCSPISGHRSVSWYQQTPGQGLQFLFEYFSETQRNKGNFPGRFSGRQFSNSRSEMNVSTLELGDSALYLCASSTRLAANTGELFFGEGSRLTVL.

This clonotype came up many times. The chain employs TRBV5-1 and TRBJ2-1; D unclear. Between the trimmed V and J ends, which lost 0 bases and 9 bases, there was a span of 7 bases. CDR1 and CDR2 from the germline V gene are SGHRS and YFSETQ. The CDR3 contains 12 residues. The CDR3 DNA follows: TGCGCCAGCAGCTTGGACCTCGGTGAGCAGTTCTTC. Translation gives CASSLDLGEQFF. The full variable domain, its missing parts supplied by reference TRBV5-1 and TRBJ2-1, is KAGVTQTPRYLIKTRGQQVTLSCSPISGHRSVSWYQQTPGQGLQFLFEYFSETQRNKGNFPGRFSGRQFSNSRSEMNVSTLELGDSALYLCASSLDLGEQFFGPGTRLTVL.

V is TRBV7-9 and J is TRBJ2-5, with 7 bases fitting TRBD2. Germline V gene lookup returns CDR1 SEHNR and CDR2 FQNEAQ (reference sequence). The CDR3 sequence is 14 residues long. V trimming: 2 bases; J trimming: 7 bases; junction bases outside the gene matches: 7. CDR3 residues: CASSLSAGRGTQYF. As DNA, the CDR3 is TGTGCCAGCAGCTTATCTGCAGGGAGGGGGACCCAGTACTTC.

This clonotype was seen repeatedly, ten times or more. The gene calls are TRBV7-2 and TRBJ2-4, with 7 nucleotides matching TRBD1. CDR1 and CDR2 (germline): SGHTA, FQGNSA. V was clipped by 1 base and J by 15 bases; unmatched bases: 6. The CDR3 has 12 residues. CDR3: CASSLEDRPSYF. The CDR3 DNA reads TGTGCCAGCAGCTTAGAGGACAGGCCTTCGTACTTC.

This clonotype was seen at least ten times. The chain joins TRBV12-3 or TRBV12-4 to TRBJ1-6; the match to TRBD1 covers 9 bases. This CDR3 comprises 16 residues. Unmatched junction bases numbered 9, after V lost 5 bases and J lost 7 bases. The CDR3 region is CASSLGRDRVNSPLHF. The DNA of the CDR3 is TGTGCCAGCAGTCTAGGGAGGGACAGGGTAAATTCACCCCTCCACTTT.

This clonotype was found many times. This chain connects TRBV19 to TRBJ2-1, with TRBD2 identical over 10 bases. Trimming cost V 3 bases and J 8 bases; bases outside gene matches: 7. Germline V lookup: CDR1 LNHDA, CDR2 SQIVND (reference sequence). The CDR3 length is 15 residues. The CDR3 sequence is CASSIQAGGRHEQFF. In nucleotides, the CDR3 is TGTGCCAGTAGTATCCAAGCGGGGGGGCGGCATGAGCAGTTCTTC.

This clonotype was detected many times. The chain is built from TRBV29-1 and TRBJ2-7; D gene ambiguous. This CDR3 is built from 11 residues. Trimming took 4 bases from V and 4 from J, leaving 8 bases between them. The germline CDR1 and CDR2 sequences are SQVTM and ANQGSEA. The CDR3 spells CSVGSRYEQYF. For the CDR3, the DNA is TGCAGCGTTGGATCTCGATACGAGCAGTACTTC.

This clonotype has ten or more counts. V and J are TRBV12-3 or TRBV12-4 and TRBJ2-1, with 7 bases aligning to TRBD1. The CDR3 has 15 amino acids. V was clipped by 3 bases and J by 6 bases; unmatched bases: 8. CDR3 nucleotides: TGTGCCAGCAGTTTCGGAGACAGGGTCGTCAATGAGCAGTTCTTC. Amino acid sequence: CASSFGDRVVNEQFF.

V usage is TRBV23-1 and J usage is TRBJ2-3, with D perhaps being TRBD1 or TRBD2 (5 bases each). TRBV23-1 is given ORF status, its function remaining uncertain. V was shortened by 4 bases and J by 10 bases, with 18 bases between the two germline ends. CDR3 size: 14 residues. The CDR3 DNA reads as TGCGCCAGCAGTCCGGGACGGTGTGGTGGAGCGCAGTATTTT. Translation: CASSPGRCGGAQYF.